These 22 T cell receptor beta chains share one sample of origin, sequenced in a study of T cell changes during pregnancy in multiple sclerosis. The protocol was immunoSEQ multiplex PCR, while the TCRdb copy is restricted to in-frame clones and leaves out a portion. The sample contains some 70,000 clones, around 92% of which appear only once. The starting material was peripheral blood, obtained in the first trimester of pregnancy. The receptors were sampled from a female donor with multiple sclerosis, enrolled in a pregnancy study.

The rearrangement links TRBV30 to TRBJ1-5; D is possibly TRBD1 (5 bases). Trimming stripped 4 bases from V and 4 bases from J, with 11 bases between. Germline V gene sequence: CDR1 GTSNPN, CDR2 SVGIG (reference sequence). The CDR3 runs 13 residues. The CDR3 spells CAWTRGGNQPQHF. CDR3 coding DNA: TGTGCCTGGACCCGGGGGGGTAATCAGCCCCAGCATTTT.

This clone was recorded a few times. This chain links TRBV28 with TRBJ1-1; no definite D call. This CDR3 is 14 amino acids long. Germline CDR1 reads MDHEN; CDR2 reads SYDVKM. The ends were cut back, 4 bases at V and 11 bases at J, with 20 bases in the middle. In DNA, the CDR3 is TGTGCCAGCAGTTCCTCTAGACCCTACACCGTGGCTTTCTTT. Its translation: CASSSSRPYTVAFF.

V and J are TRBV6-1 and TRBJ1-4; D perhaps matches TRBD1 (5 bases). The germline V gene encodes CDR1 MNHNS and CDR2 SASEGT. There are 15 residues in the CDR3. V was trimmed by 4 bases and J by 8 bases, leaving 17 bases between them. The DNA for the CDR3 is TGTGCCAGCAGTGCAAACAGGTTTCTCCGAGAAAAACTGTTTTTT. It codes for CASSANRFLREKLFF.

In its sample, this clone was seen a few times. The chain is built from TRBV28 and TRBJ1-1; 8 bases fit TRBD1. The CDR3 loop spans 15 amino acids. CDR1 is MDHEN, CDR2 SYDVKM, per germline. V was clipped by 2 bases and J by 7 bases; unmatched bases: 9. CDR3 bases: TGTGCCAGCAGTTTAATACCGGACAGGGTTATTGAAGCTTTCTTT. Encoded protein: CASSLIPDRVIEAFF.

This chain uses TRBV5-1 with TRBJ1-1; 7 nucleotides agree with TRBD1. Germline V gives CDR1 SGHRS, CDR2 YFSETQ. The CDR3 spans 14 residues. The trim removed 4 bases at V and 0 bases at J, leaving 3 bases unmatched. CDR3 loop: CASSQGQMNTEAFF. CDR3 nucleotide sequence: TGCGCCAGCAGCCAGGGACAGATGAACACTGAAGCTTTCTTT.

The chain couples TRBV6-5 to TRBJ1-1; 8 bases line up with TRBD1. The CDR3 extends over 14 amino acids. The germline V gene encodes CDR1 MNHEY and CDR2 SVGAGI. The V segment lost 6 bases and the J segment 6 bases; nucleotides outside the gene matches: 9. The CDR3 sequence is CASSPRTGWAEAFF. In DNA, the CDR3 is TGTGCCAGCAGCCCCCGGACAGGGTGGGCTGAAGCTTTCTTT.

The sample holds one count of this clone. The chain carries TRBV14 and TRBJ2-7; tentatively, D is TRBD1 or TRBD2 (5 bases each). The CDR3 runs to 15 residues. The V end lost 4 bases, the J end lost 0 bases, and 13 bases lay between the germline ends. In germline, CDR1 is SGHDN, CDR2 FVKESK. CDR3 nucleotide sequence: TGTGCCAGCAGCCGAGAGGGGCGGAGCTCCTACGAGCAGTACTTC. Encoded protein: CASSREGRSSYEQYF.

The chain is built from TRBV7-9 and TRBJ2-3; D is unclear. CDR3 length: 14 amino acids. The germline V and J ends were trimmed by 0 bases and 2 bases, with 6 bases remaining between them. Germline values: CDR1 SEHNR, CDR2 FQNEAQ (reference sequence). The CDR3 DNA sequence: TGTGCCAGCAGCTTAGCGCGATCCACAGATACGCAGTATTTT. Translation gives CASSLARSTDTQYF.

The chain is built from TRBV7-9 and TRBJ1-6, with 7 bases fitting TRBD1. Trimming took 5 bases from V and 7 from J; bases not matched to a gene: 2. Germline loops: CDR1 SEHNR, CDR2 FQNEAQ (reference sequence). The CDR3 length is 13 residues. The chain's CDR3 is CASSPQGNSPLHF. DNA for the CDR3: TGTGCCAGCAGCCCACAGGGGAATTCACCCCTCCACTTT.

In DNA, the CDR3 is TGTGCCAGCAGGGTCCAGGGCGGCACAGATACGCAGTATTTT. Protein: CASRVQGGTDTQYF. V usage is TRBV2 and J usage is TRBJ2-3, with TRBD1 as a possible D gene (5 bases). This CDR3 contains 14 residues. Germline CDR1 and CDR2: SNHLY and FYNNEI. Between the trimmed V and J ends, which lost 6 bases and 1 base, there was a span of 11 bases.

The chain uses TRBV28 and TRBJ2-1; 8 nucleotides line up with TRBD2. CDR1 is MDHEN, CDR2 SYDVKM, per germline. The CDR3 is made up of 15 amino acids. With 7 bases clipped from V and 6 bases from J, the junction kept 11 bases outside the gene matches. The chain's CDR3 is CASTPPGLVANEQFF. CDR3 bases: TGTGCCAGCACCCCCCCGGGACTAGTGGCCAATGAGCAGTTCTTC.

V usage is TRBV30 and J usage is TRBJ2-5, with D possibly TRBD2 on 7 matching bases. The germline V gene has CDR1 GTSNPN and CDR2 SVGIG (reference sequence). There are 13 residues in the CDR3. V lost 5 bases to trimming and J lost 1 base, with 11 bases between them. The CDR3: CAWGGGGQETQYF. The DNA for the CDR3 is TGTGCCTGGGGGGGAGGGGGCCAAGAGACCCAGTACTTC.

The V gene is TRBV7-2, the J gene TRBJ2-7; D remains ambiguous. The length of the CDR3 is 11 residues. Deletions cut 4 bases from V and 4 bases from J, with 5 bases between. Germline lookup yields CDR1 SGHTA and CDR2 FQGNSA. CDR3 loop: CASSSLYEQYF. CDR3 nucleotides: TGTGCCAGCAGCTCCCTATACGAGCAGTACTTC.

The chain is built from TRBV11-2 and TRBJ2-7; 7 bases are a match to TRBD1. Germline V gives CDR1 SGHAT, CDR2 FQNNGV. After removal of 3 bases from V and 3 bases from J, the junction contained 11 bases not matched to a gene. The CDR3 sequence is 16 residues long. CDR3 residues: CASSFAQDRRSYEQYF. DNA for the CDR3: TGTGCCAGCAGCTTCGCCCAGGACAGGCGTAGCTACGAGCAGTACTTC.

V and J are TRBV18 and TRBJ1-4; a weak D match, TRBD1 (5 bases). The germline V gene has CDR1 KGHSH and CDR2 LQKENI. Trimming took 0 bases from V and 8 from J, leaving 13 bases between them. The CDR3 runs 15 residues. The CDR3: CASSPPKGIGEKLFF. The CDR3 DNA follows: TGTGCCAGCTCACCACCAAAGGGGATAGGAGAAAAACTGTTTTTT.

The CDR3 here is CASSDLLTTGNTEAFF. CDR3 in DNA: TGTGCCAGCAGTGACCTCCTGACGACAGGGAACACTGAAGCTTTCTTT. The genes are TRBV2 and TRBJ1-1, with D possibly TRBD1 on 6 matching bases. The CDR3 consists of 16 residues. Trimming removed 3 bases at V and 1 base at J, with 15 bases between. Germline V gene sequence: CDR1 SNHLY, CDR2 FYNNEI.

The rearrangement uses TRBV9 and TRBJ1-4, with TRBD1 matching over 8 bases. The CDR3 spans 18 residues. CDR1 SGDLS and CDR2 YYNGEE come from the germline V gene. The J segment lost 0 bases and the V segment lost 4 bases, leaving 11 bases of the junction unmatched. CDR3 sequence (DNA): TGTGCCAGCAGCCCGACCGGGACAGGCCTTGCAACTAATGAAAAACTGTTTTTT. Its translation: CASSPTGTGLATNEKLFF.

The chain couples TRBV6-5 to TRBJ1-4, with D hard to call. Germline V gene data show CDR1 as MNHEY and CDR2 as SVGAGI. The CDR3 is made up of 14 amino acids. Trimming left V 0 bases short and J 3 bases short, with 5 bases between. The CDR3, as DNA: TGTGCCAGCAGTTACTCCGGGGCTAATGAAAAACTGTTTTTT. This gives the protein CASSYSGANEKLFF.

The chain employs TRBV6-1 and TRBJ2-7, with D maybe TRBD1 (6 bases). The CDR3 covers 12 residues. V dropped 6 bases and J dropped 3 bases, with 9 bases sitting between them. The V gene's germline CDR1 is MNHNS and CDR2 SASEGT. The CDR3 sequence: CASRADSYEQYF. CDR3 DNA sequence: TGTGCCAGCAGGGCGGACAGCTACGAGCAGTACTTC.

The chain recombines TRBV11-2 with TRBJ2-3; 11 bases fit TRBD2. The CDR3 contains 17 residues. Losses at the gene ends were 3 bases for V and 3 bases for J; bases not matched to a gene: 8. CDR1 is SGHAT and CDR2 is FQNNGV in the germline V gene. The CDR3 region is CASSFPPSGGTTDTQYF. DNA of the CDR3: TGTGCCAGCAGCTTCCCCCCTAGCGGGGGGACAACAGATACGCAGTATTTT.

V usage is TRBV15 and J usage is TRBJ2-7; D not certain. Deletions cut 1 base from V and 4 bases from J, with 8 bases between. The CDR3 has 13 amino acids. Germline V CDR1 and CDR2: LNHNV, YYDKDF (reference sequence). Here the CDR3 DNA reads TGTGCCACCAGCAGAGGGTCAGGATACGAGCAGTACTTC. This sequence encodes CATSRGSGYEQYF.

V usage is TRBV30 and J usage is TRBJ1-6, with D tentatively TRBD1 (6 bases). Trimming took off 3 bases at V and 7 bases at J, with 16 bases between the two ends. The CDR3 totals 15 residues. Germline CDR1 is GTSNPN and CDR2 is SVGIG (reference sequence). The CDR3 here is CAWSPVRGGNSPLHF. CDR3 nucleotides: TGTGCCTGGAGCCCAGTTAGAGGGGGAAATTCACCCCTCCACTTT.